These T cell receptor beta chains were read from a single sample in a study of post-analysis software for immune sequencing data. MiXCR was run by TCRdb on the PCR reads, yielding one entry per CDR3 protein. The table has approximately 730,000 distinct CDR3 sequences, around 42% seen once; the top ten hold roughly 4.9%. Sequencing used blood. The origin of the receptors is a girl aged 10 to 17 with multiple sclerosis. Both conserved end residues are part of each CDR3. D genes are given only for firm matches. The size field is filled for only some rows; it gives once, few, many or a size class.

DNA,CDR3,D,size,J,V
TGCAGTGCTAGAGGATACGACAGGGTTCTTGGAGATACGCAGTATTTT,CSARGYDRVLGDTQYF,TRBD1,NA,TRBJ2-3,TRBV20-1
TGCAGTGCTAGAGAGGGACAGCTTAATGAAAAACTGTTTTTT,CSAREGQLNEKLFF,TRBD1,NA,TRBJ1-4,TRBV20-1
TGCAGCGTCGCAACGACGGGTTCCTACGAGCAGTACTTC,CSVATTGSYEQYF,NA,few,TRBJ2-7,TRBV29-1
TGTGCCAGCAGGAGGACAGCCATCTCCTACGAGCAGTACTTC,CASRRTAISYEQYF,NA,NA,TRBJ2-7,TRBV6-8
TGCGCCAGCAGCCAAGAGCTGCCTAGCGGGAGAGTCACAGATACGCAGTATTTT,CASSQELPSGRVTDTQYF,TRBD2,NA,TRBJ2-3,TRBV4-1
TGTGCCAGCAAACGACGGGTTGGTCCCGAGGGCCATGAGCAGTTCTTC,CASKRRVGPEGHEQFF,NA,NA,TRBJ2-1,TRBV6-5
TGTGCCAGCAGCTTAATCTCAGGAAACTATGGCTACACCTTC,CASSLISGNYGYTF,NA,NA,TRBJ1-2,TRBV7-2
TGCAGCGTTGAAGATCCCCAGACTAGCGGCCCCTACGATGAGCAGTTCTTC,CSVEDPQTSGPYDEQFF,TRBD2,few,TRBJ2-1,TRBV29-1
TGCAGTGCTAGAGGTCCCAGTAGTAATGAGCAGTTCTTC,CSARGPSSNEQFF,NA,few,TRBJ2-1,TRBV20-1
TGTGCCACCAGTGATTTAAGGAGAGGGACAGGGACCGCCGCGAACACCGGGGAGCTGTTTTTT,CATSDLRRGTGTAANTGELFF,TRBD1,NA,TRBJ2-2,TRBV24-1
TGCAGTGCTAGAGATCTAAAGTCAGCGGCGAACACTGAAGCTTTCTTT,CSARDLKSAANTEAFF,NA,NA,TRBJ1-1,TRBV20-1
TGTGCCAGCAGTGAAGTTCTTGGTGCAGATACGCAGTATTTT,CASSEVLGADTQYF,NA,NA,TRBJ2-3,TRBV2
TGTGCCAGCAGCCCCTCCCGGGTAGTTGAGCAGTTCTTC,CASSPSRVVEQFF,NA,NA,TRBJ2-1,TRBV7-2
TGTGCCAGCAGTTACTCTGGGGACAGGGGGCAGGAGACCCAGTACTTC,CASSYSGDRGQETQYF,TRBD1,NA,TRBJ2-5,TRBV6-6
TGTGCCAGGAAAGTGAGCGGGGAGTACAGGGATTCTGACGAGCAGTACTTC,CARKVSGEYRDSDEQYF,NA,NA,TRBJ2-7,TRBV28
TGTGCCAGCAGCTTAGCTCGCCAGGGGTTAAATAGCTACACCTTC,CASSLARQGLNSYTF,NA,NA,TRBJ1-2,TRBV7-8
TGCAGCGTTCTAACAGGGGACTCCTACGAGCAGTACTTC,CSVLTGDSYEQYF,TRBD1,few,TRBJ2-7,TRBV29-1
TGCGCCAGCAGCTTCCGGGACAGTTACAATGAGCAGTTCTTC,CASSFRDSYNEQFF,TRBD1,NA,TRBJ2-1,TRBV7-2
TGTGCCAGCAGTTCGACAGCTCACAATGAGCAGTTCTTC,CASSSTAHNEQFF,NA,NA,TRBJ2-1,TRBV28
TGCAGTGCTAGGGGACTAGCGAATTCCTACGAGCAGTACTTC,CSARGLANSYEQYF,TRBD2,NA,TRBJ2-7,TRBV20-1